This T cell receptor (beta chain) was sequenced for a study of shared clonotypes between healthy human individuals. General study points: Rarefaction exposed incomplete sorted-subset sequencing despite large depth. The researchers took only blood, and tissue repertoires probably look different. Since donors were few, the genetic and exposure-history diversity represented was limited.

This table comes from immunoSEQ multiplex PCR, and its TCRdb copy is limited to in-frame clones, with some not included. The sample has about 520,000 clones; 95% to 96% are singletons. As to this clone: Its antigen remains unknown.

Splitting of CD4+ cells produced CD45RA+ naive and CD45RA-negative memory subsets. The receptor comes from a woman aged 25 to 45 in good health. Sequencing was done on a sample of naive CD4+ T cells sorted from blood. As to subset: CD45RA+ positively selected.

CDR3 coding DNA: TGTGCCAGCAGCTTAGAACAGGGCTACGAGCAGTACTTC. Its protein product is CASSLEQGYEQYF. The chain joins TRBV11-1 to TRBJ2-7; D possibly corresponds to TRBD1 (6 bases). The V end was cut by 1 base, the J end by 3 bases, with 7 bases between. CDR1 is SGHAT, CDR2 FQDESV, per germline (reference sequence). The CDR3 sequence is 13 residues long.